This entry lists 8 T cell receptor beta chains sequenced from one sample in a study of vaccination and CD4 T cells after COVID-19. An Oncomine TCR Beta short-read assay was used to sequence the DNA from cultured CD4+ T cells. TCRdb used MiXCR to reprocess the PCR reads, holding one entry per CDR3 protein. Of more than 4,000 distinct CDR3 sequences in the sample, roughly 20% were seen once. The antigens for these receptors are not known. The treatment here: roughly ten-day PBMC culture with coronavirus spike peptide pools or control peptides (ViraFEST assay). Input material: CD4+ T cells from blood, cultured in vitro. The receptor set was obtained from a human donor who had recovered from COVID-19.

This clonotype appeared a few times. The chain links TRBV30 to TRBJ2-7; maybe TRBD1 (5 bases). The ends were cut back, 4 bases at V and 2 bases at J, with 12 bases in the middle. The V gene's germline CDR1 is GTSNPN and CDR2 SVGIG (reference sequence). The CDR3 loop spans 13 amino acids. The CDR3 region is CAWNPDSAYEQYF. The CDR3 nucleotides are TGTGCCTGGAATCCCGACAGTGCCTACGAGCAGTACTTC.

This clonotype was seen a few times. The chain has TRBV3-1 and TRBJ2-1, with D hard to call. The CDR3 contains 13 residues. Germline CDR1 is LGHDT and CDR2 is YNNKEL (reference sequence). Trimming took 3 bases from V and 10 from J, leaving 13 bases between them. CDR3 nucleotide sequence: TGTGCCAGCAGCCAGATCTTGGGCTCGGAGCAGTTCTTC. Its translation is CASSQILGSEQFF.

The chain employs TRBV19 and TRBJ2-1; either TRBD1 or TRBD2 may fit D (6 bases each). The CDR3 contains 19 residues. CDR1 is LNHDA and CDR2 is SQIVND in the germline V gene (reference sequence). The ends were cut back, 2 bases at V and 7 bases at J, with 27 bases in the middle. The DNA of the CDR3 is TGTGCCAGTAGTATAATGAGGGGGTTTCTCGGGGGCGGGCGAAATGAGCAGTTCTTC. It encodes CASSIMRGFLGGGRNEQFF.

The gene calls are TRBV2 and TRBJ2-2, with 8 bases identical to TRBD1. Germline V gives CDR1 SNHLY, CDR2 FYNNEI. V lost 6 bases to trimming and J lost 1 base; unmatched junction nucleotides: 7. CDR3 length: 16 amino acids. The CDR3 coding sequence is TGTGCCAGCAGCATACAGGGGGTCAAGAACACCGGGGAGCTGTTTTTT. Its translation is CASSIQGVKNTGELFF.

This clonotype was detected a few times. The chain recombines TRBV7-9 with TRBJ1-1; D gene ambiguous. From germline, CDR1 is SEHNR and CDR2 FQNEAQ (reference sequence). The CDR3 spans 15 residues. V shed 2 bases and J shed 5 bases, with 15 bases lying between them. The CDR3 sequence: CASSLLGIVGTEAFF. As DNA, the CDR3 is TGTGCCAGCAGCTTACTAGGGATTGTAGGGACTGAAGCTTTCTTT.

The J gene is TRBJ2-3, the V gene TRBV20-1; 7 bases map to TRBD2. The CDR3 is 13 amino acids. With 7 bases clipped from V and 3 bases from J, the junction kept 7 bases outside the gene matches. Germline CDR1 and CDR2: DFQATT and SNEGSKA (reference sequence). In DNA, the CDR3 is TGCAGTGTCGCGGGGGTTGGAACAGATACGCAGTATTTT. As protein: CSVAGVGTDTQYF.

This clonotype is deemed medium-sized. The rearrangement links TRBV7-9 to TRBJ2-5; 7 nucleotides agree with TRBD2. CDR3 size: 15 residues. Germline CDR1 SEHNR, CDR2 FQNEAQ (reference sequence). Trimming at V came to 1 base and at J to 1 base, leaving 3 bases not matched to a gene. The CDR3, as DNA: TGTGCCAGCAGCTTAGGCGGGGGACCCCAAGAGACCCAGTACTTC. The encoded protein is CASSLGGGPQETQYF.

DNA of the CDR3: TGTGCCTGGAACCCGGGACTAGCGGGGGGGCGTGAGACCCAGTACTTC. It is translated as CAWNPGLAGGRETQYF. The genes are TRBV30 and TRBJ2-5; TRBD2 matches at 16 bases. The J segment lost 5 bases and the V segment lost 4 bases, leaving 7 bases of the junction unmatched. The CDR3 length is 16 residues. Per the germline V gene, CDR1 is GTSNPN and CDR2 is SVGIG (reference sequence).